This T cell receptor beta chain comes out of a study of blood T cell repertoires in COVID-19. Across the study: Samples representing acute and convalescent COVID-19 were sourced from the United States, Italy and Spain. In each case, the material was cDNA or gDNA derived from T cells, B-cell-depleted T cells, or PBMCs.

Authors' analysis steps: Estimated nucleated cell counts came from reference gene primer amplification. Method: immunoSEQ multiplex PCR; TCRdb's copy keeps in-frame clones and lacks some. The D gene and trimming were derived from the DNA, and the V and J assignments and clone size from that table. The data show 360,000 or so clones, with 90% seen just once and approximately 6.2% held by the top ten. The germline gives CDR1 LNHNV, CDR2 YYDKDF (reference sequence). The CDR3 contains 14 residues. Trimming stripped 1 base from V and 4 bases from J, with 8 bases between. The receptor was derived from a man between 18 and 29 years old with active or convalescent COVID-19. This rearrangement joins TRBV15 to TRBJ1-5; D ambiguous. The sequenced material came from peripheral blood. CDR3 in amino acids: CATSRVIQNQPQHF. The CDR3 nucleotides read TGTGCCACCAGCAGAGTGATTCAGAATCAGCCCCAGCATTTT.